This T cell receptor beta chain derives from a study of blood T cell repertoires in COVID-19. Here immunoSEQ multiplex PCR was the method, and the copy in TCRdb shows in-frame clones only, minus some. The table has 250,000 or so clones, about nine tenths seen once. The germline V gene has CDR1 LGHNA and CDR2 YSLEER. CDR3 size: 17 residues. V shed 0 bases, J shed 5 bases, and the junction held 10 bases outside the gene matches. V gene TRBV4-3 combines with J gene TRBJ2-1; 7 nucleotides align to TRBD2. The TCR originated in a man aged 35 to 55 who had recovered from COVID-19. Sequenced sample: PBMCs or T cells enriched from blood (not recorded which). The CDR3 sequence is CASSQEGARGRDNEQFF. CDR3 nucleotide sequence: TGCGCCAGCAGCCAAGAAGGGGCGCGGGGGAGAGACAATGAGCAGTTCTTC.